Listed here are 13 T cell receptor beta chains from one sample, sequenced in a study of blood T cells in healthy people across ages. Next came a second PCR, run for about 6 to 11 cycles, which used a sample-barcoded 5' primer along with a J-beta primer mix. TCRdb passed the 5' RACE reads through MiXCR, listing each CDR3 protein once. The repertoire holds approximately 800,000 distinct CDR3 sequences, with about 53% as singletons. Input material: blood. The receptors shown here come from a man older than 75 in good health.

The J gene is TRBJ1-2, the V gene TRBV20-1, with D unresolved. Trimming removed 1 base at V and 4 bases at J, with 10 bases between. CDR3 length: 13 residues. Germline CDR1 and CDR2: DFQATT and SNEGSKA (reference sequence). The CDR3 sequence: CSARVNTTYGYTF. CDR3 coding DNA: TGCAGTGCTAGAGTCAACACGACCTATGGCTACACCTTC.

The gene calls are TRBV12-3 or TRBV12-4 and TRBJ1-2; D unclear. The CDR3 totals 13 residues. The V end was cut by 5 bases, the J end by 7 bases, with 14 bases between. The DNA for the CDR3 is TGTGCCAGCAGTCCGGACGCCCCCGGTGGCTACACCTTC. As protein: CASSPDAPGGYTF.

V is TRBV6-1 and J is TRBJ1-2, with no clear D. This CDR3 has 11 residues. Trimming stripped 3 bases from V and 7 bases from J, with 6 bases between. Germline CDR1 reads MNHNS; CDR2 reads SASEGT. The CDR3 DNA reads TGTGCCAGCAGTGACAAGGGTGGCTACACCTTC. Amino acids: CASSDKGGYTF.

This chain joins TRBV5-1 and TRBJ2-5; D is possibly TRBD1 or TRBD2 (5 bases each). V was clipped by 6 bases and J by 11 bases, with 20 bases between them. CDR3 length equals 13 residues. CDR1 SGHRS and CDR2 YFSETQ come from the germline V gene. The CDR3 spells CASTGTGNNEQYF. The CDR3 nucleotides read TGCGCCAGCACCGGGACGGGTAACAATGAGCAGTACTTC. Filled out from reference TRBV5-1 and TRBJ2-5, the complete variable domain reads KAGVTQTPRYLIKTRGQQVTLSCSPISGHRSVSWYQQTPGQGLQFLFEYFSETQRNKGNFPGRFSGRQFSNSRSEMNVSTLELGDSALYLCASTGTGNNEQYFGPGTRLLVL.

The V gene is TRBV7-3, the J gene TRBJ2-5; 12 nucleotides line up with TRBD1. The germline CDR1 and CDR2 sequences are SGHTA and FQGTGA. The CDR3 is 16 amino acids. With V trimmed by 6 bases and J by 5 bases, 10 bases remained unmatched. The CDR3 spells CASSKTGTGGVETQYF. The CDR3 region has the DNA TGTGCCAGCAGTAAAACCGGGACAGGGGGCGTTGAGACCCAGTACTTC. The full variable domain, rest sourced from reference TRBV7-3 and TRBJ2-5, is GAGVSQTPSNKVTEKGKYVELRCDPISGHTALYWYRQSLGQGPEFLIYFQGTGAADDSGLPNDRFFAVRPEGSVSTLKIQRTERGDSAVYLCASSKTGTGGVETQYFGPGTRLLVL.

This clonotype was seen a handful of times. CDR3: CASPRQDEWGPEYF. CDR3 in DNA: TGTGCCAGCCCTAGACAGGACGAATGGGGGCCGGAGTACTTC. This rearrangement joins TRBV28 to TRBJ2-5; maybe TRBD1 (6 bases). The ends were cut back, 8 bases at V and 12 bases at J, with 25 bases in the middle. The length of the CDR3 is 14 residues. From germline, CDR1 is MDHEN and CDR2 SYDVKM.

The J gene is TRBJ1-1, the V gene TRBV27; 8 positions match TRBD1. Trimming removed 3 bases from V and 5 bases from J; junction bases left unmatched: 8. Looked up from germline, CDR1 is MNHEY and CDR2 is SMNVEV (reference sequence). CDR3 length: 15 residues. The CDR3 spells CASSFFTGGRTEAFF. In DNA, the CDR3 is TGTGCCAGCAGTTTTTTTACAGGGGGACGGACTGAAGCTTTCTTT.

This clonotype came up a few times. The chain couples TRBV7-2 to TRBJ2-1; D call uncertain. Trimming left V 3 bases short and J 4 bases short, with 13 bases between. CDR3 size: 15 residues. The germline V gene encodes CDR1 SGHTA and CDR2 FQGNSA. The CDR3, as DNA: TGTGCCAGCAGCTTTGCAAGTGTGGGGTACAATGAGCAGTTCTTC. Translated, it gives CASSFASVGYNEQFF.

V gene TRBV12-3 or TRBV12-4 combines with J gene TRBJ1-5, with D maybe TRBD1 (5 bases). This CDR3 region has 13 residues. V was trimmed by 7 bases and J by 7 bases, leaving 14 bases between them. CDR3 region: CASTLGVNQPQHF. The CDR3 DNA reads as TGTGCCAGCACCCTGGGGGTAAACCAGCCCCAGCATTTT.

This chain connects TRBV7-2 to TRBJ2-3, with D perhaps matching TRBD1 (8 bases). The V gene lost 4 bases and the J gene lost 11 bases, with 19 bases spanning the gap. CDR3 length: 14 residues. The germline V gene has CDR1 SGHTA and CDR2 FQGNSA. DNA of the CDR3: TGTGCCAGCAGCTATACAGGGGGGGCAGTAGAGCAGTATTTT. Amino acids: CASSYTGGAVEQYF.

The chain combines TRBV20-1 with TRBJ2-3; TRBD2 matches at 8 bases. CDR3 length: 14 amino acids. Germline V gene lookup returns CDR1 DFQATT and CDR2 SNEGSKA (reference sequence). Trimming took 8 bases from V and 14 from J; bases not matched to a gene: 21. The CDR3 loop reads CSPRPAGVSKYAYF. CDR3 bases: TGCAGTCCGAGACCAGCGGGGGTCTCTAAATACGCGTATTTT.

The chain recombines TRBV6-5 with TRBJ2-1; 8 bases match TRBD1. The V segment lost 0 bases and the J segment 9 bases; nucleotides outside the gene matches: 10. The CDR3 consists of 16 residues. The germline gives CDR1 MNHEY, CDR2 SVGAGI. This CDR3 is CASSYSLGQGAGEQFF. The CDR3 nucleotides are TGTGCCAGCAGTTACTCACTCGGACAGGGAGCGGGTGAGCAGTTCTTC.

V usage is TRBV5-1 and J usage is TRBJ2-1; 13 bases match TRBD2. The CDR3 length is 15 residues. Germline lookup yields CDR1 SGHRS and CDR2 YFSETQ. The J segment lost 6 bases and the V segment lost 4 bases, leaving 4 bases of the junction unmatched. CDR3 residues: CASSRGLAGINEQFF. The DNA of the CDR3 is TGCGCCAGCAGCCGGGGACTAGCGGGAATCAATGAGCAGTTCTTC.